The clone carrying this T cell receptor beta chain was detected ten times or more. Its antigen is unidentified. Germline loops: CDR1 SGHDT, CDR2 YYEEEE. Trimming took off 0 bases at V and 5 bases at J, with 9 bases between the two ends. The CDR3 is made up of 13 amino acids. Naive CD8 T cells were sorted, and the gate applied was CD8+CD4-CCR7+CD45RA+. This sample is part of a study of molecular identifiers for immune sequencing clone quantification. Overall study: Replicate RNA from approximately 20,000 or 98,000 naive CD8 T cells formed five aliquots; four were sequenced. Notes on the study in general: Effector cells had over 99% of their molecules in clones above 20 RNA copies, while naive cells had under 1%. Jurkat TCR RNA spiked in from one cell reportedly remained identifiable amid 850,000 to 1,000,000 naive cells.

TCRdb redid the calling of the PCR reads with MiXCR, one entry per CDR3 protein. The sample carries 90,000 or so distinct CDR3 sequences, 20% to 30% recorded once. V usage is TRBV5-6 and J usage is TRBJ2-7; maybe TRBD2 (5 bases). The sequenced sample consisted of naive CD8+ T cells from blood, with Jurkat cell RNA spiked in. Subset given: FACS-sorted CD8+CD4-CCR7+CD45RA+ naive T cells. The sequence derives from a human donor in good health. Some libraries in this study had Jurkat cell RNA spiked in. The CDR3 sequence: CASSLGAGNEQYF. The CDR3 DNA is TGTGCCAGCAGCTTGGGGGCGGGCAACGAGCAGTACTTC. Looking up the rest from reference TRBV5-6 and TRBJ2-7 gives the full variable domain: DAGVTQSPTHLIKTRGQQVTLRCSPKSGHDTVSWYQQALGQGPQFIFQYYEEEERQRGNFPDRFSGHQFPNYSSELNVNALLLGDSALYLCASSLGAGNEQYFGPGTRLTVT.